The rows below give T cell receptor beta chains drawn from one sample of a study of blood T cell repertoires in COVID-19. This table comes from immunoSEQ multiplex PCR, and its TCRdb copy is limited to in-frame clones, with some not included. The table records about 250,000 clones, about nine tenths of them present only once. What was sequenced was PBMCs or T cells enriched from blood (not recorded which). These receptors were taken from a woman aged 45 to 65 who had recovered from COVID-19. CDR3s include the opening cysteine and the closing phenylalanine or tryptophan. D genes are given only for firm matches. Some rows mark clone size as missing; the rest say once, few, many or name a class of expanded clone.

v_gene: TRBV28; j_gene: TRBJ1-1; abundance: .; d_gene: .; CDR3nt: TGTGCCAGCAGTTTAGTCGGGGGGTTATATGTGAACACTGAAGCTTTCTTT; CDR3aa: CASSLVGGLYVNTEAFF
v_gene: TRBV7-2; j_gene: TRBJ2-1; abundance: few; d_gene: TRBD1; CDR3nt: TGTGCCAGCAGCTCGACGGACAGGGGGCGCGTCGGGGAGCAGTTCTTC; CDR3aa: CASSSTDRGRVGEQFF
v_gene: TRBV7-3; j_gene: TRBJ1-1; abundance: .; d_gene: TRBD1; CDR3nt: TGTGCCAGCAGCTTATCCTGGACAGGGATTTGGTCTGAAGCTTTCTTT; CDR3aa: CASSLSWTGIWSEAFF
v_gene: TRBV6-5; j_gene: TRBJ1-2; abundance: .; d_gene: TRBD1; CDR3nt: TGTGCCAGCAGTCAGAACAGGGGAGATGGCTACACCTTC; CDR3aa: CASSQNRGDGYTF
v_gene: TRBV3-1/TRBV3-2; j_gene: TRBJ1-2; abundance: .; d_gene: .; CDR3nt: TGTGCCAGCAGCTTCAGGGCCTCCGATAACTATGGCTACACCTTC; CDR3aa: CASSFRASDNYGYTF
v_gene: TRBV28; j_gene: TRBJ1-1; abundance: .; d_gene: TRBD1; CDR3nt: TGTGCCAGCAGTCCCCACCCCGGGACAGGGGGCGGAAGGACTGAAGCTTTCTTT; CDR3aa: CASSPHPGTGGGRTEAFF
v_gene: TRBV19; j_gene: TRBJ2-2; abundance: .; d_gene: TRBD1; CDR3nt: TGTGCCAGTAGTTTAACGACAGGGTATGGGGAGCTGTTTTTT; CDR3aa: CASSLTTGYGELFF
v_gene: TRBV29-1; j_gene: TRBJ2-7; abundance: .; d_gene: TRBD1; CDR3nt: TGCAGCGTTGAAACCTCGGGACAGGGGGCTGTCGAGCAGTACTTC; CDR3aa: CSVETSGQGAVEQYF
v_gene: TRBV15; j_gene: TRBJ1-6; abundance: .; d_gene: .; CDR3nt: TGTGCCACCAGCAGAGATTCAGGGGTATCGGTTTCACCCCTCCACTTT; CDR3aa: CATSRDSGVSVSPLHF
v_gene: TRBV7-3; j_gene: TRBJ2-2; abundance: .; d_gene: .; CDR3nt: TGTGCCAGCAGCTTAACGGGACACCCCACCGGGGAGCTGTTTTTT; CDR3aa: CASSLTGHPTGELFF
v_gene: TRBV20-1; j_gene: TRBJ2-7; abundance: .; d_gene: TRBD2; CDR3nt: TGCAGTGCTAGTCAGCGGGAGGGAACCGACGAGCAGTACTTC; CDR3aa: CSASQREGTDEQYF
v_gene: TRBV3-1/TRBV3-2; j_gene: TRBJ2-1; abundance: few; d_gene: TRBD2; CDR3nt: TGTGCCAGCAGCCACGCCTTCGGGGGGAGCTCCTACAATGAGCAGTTCTTC; CDR3aa: CASSHAFGGSSYNEQFF
v_gene: TRBV4-1; j_gene: TRBJ2-7; abundance: .; d_gene: .; CDR3nt: TGCGCCAGCAGCCAAAGATGGCCCAGCGACACGGGGGAGCAGTACTTC; CDR3aa: CASSQRWPSDTGEQYF